Listed here is a single TCR beta chain. Its target is not known. The repertoire was sequenced with immunoSEQ multiplex PCR; TCRdb's copy has only in-frame clones and lacks some. The sample shows some 30,000 clones, around 75% of them seen only once. These data originate in a study of vaccination effects on CD4 cells after COVID-19. Study-level information: A median of 72 days separated the second dose and sampling.

Antigen-specific CD4+ T cells were first expanded with viral peptide pools by the ViraFEST assay and only then sequenced. Upon completion of 10 days in culture, CD4+ T cells were isolated. Vaccine administered to participants consisted of two doses of either BNT162b2 or mRNA-1273. This CDR3 region has 14 residues. V lost 1 base to trimming and J lost 5 bases, with 12 bases between them. The V and J genes are TRBV5-3 and TRBJ1-1; weak D call: TRBD1 (5 bases). TRBV5-3 is annotated as an ORF whose role is uncertain. The source material was CD4+ T cells from PBMCs cultured with SARS-CoV-2 spike peptides, sampled after COVID-19 vaccination. This TCR came from a human donor who received a COVID-19 vaccine. Some clones in this sample may be carry-over from other donors' samples. Written as DNA, the CDR3 is TGTGCCAGAAGCTTGTTCCGGGGGGGAACTGAAGCTTTCTTT. Residues: CARSLFRGGTEAFF.